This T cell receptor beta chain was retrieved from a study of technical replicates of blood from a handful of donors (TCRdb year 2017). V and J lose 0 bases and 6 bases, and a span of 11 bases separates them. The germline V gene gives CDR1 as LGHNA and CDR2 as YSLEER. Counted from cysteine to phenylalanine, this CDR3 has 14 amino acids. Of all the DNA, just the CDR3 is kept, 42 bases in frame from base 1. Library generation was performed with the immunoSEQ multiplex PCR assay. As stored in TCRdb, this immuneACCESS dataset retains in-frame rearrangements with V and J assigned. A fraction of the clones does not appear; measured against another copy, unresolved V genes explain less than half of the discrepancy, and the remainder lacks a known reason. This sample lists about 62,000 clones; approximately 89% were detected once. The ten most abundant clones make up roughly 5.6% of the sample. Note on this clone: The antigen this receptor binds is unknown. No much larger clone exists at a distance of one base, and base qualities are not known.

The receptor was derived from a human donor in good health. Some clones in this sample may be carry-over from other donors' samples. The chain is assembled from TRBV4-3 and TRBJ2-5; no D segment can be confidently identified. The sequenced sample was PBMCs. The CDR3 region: CASSQDRGIKTQYF. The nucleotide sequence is TGCGCCAGCAGCCAAGATCGAGGTATTAAGACCCAGTACTTC.